What follows describes a single T cell receptor beta chain. The data were obtained in a study of blood T cell repertoires in COVID-19. The wider study: Spain, Italy and the United States supplied samples that represented acute and convalescent COVID-19.

This CDR3 is built from 15 residues. With V trimmed by 6 bases and J by 5 bases, 7 bases remained unmatched. The germline V gene encodes CDR1 KGHDR and CDR2 SFDVKD. Profiled with immunoSEQ multiplex PCR; TCRdb holds only in-frame clones, not every one. The sample includes more than 55,000 clones, 82% of them seen just once. The sequenced material came from peripheral blood. This chain connects TRBV24-1 to TRBJ2-3; 10 bases align to TRBD2. This TCR derives from an elderly woman with acute or convalescent COVID-19. CDR3 in amino acids: CATSKERGGIDTQYF. The CDR3, as DNA: TGTGCCACCAGTAAGGAGCGGGGGGGCATAGATACGCAGTATTTT.